The rows below give T cell receptor beta chains drawn from one sample of a study of Graves' ophthalmopathy and Graves' hyperthyroidism. TCRdb re-called the multiplex PCR reads with MiXCR, one entry per CDR3 protein. The table lists around 670,000 distinct CDR3 sequences, approximately 40% of them singletons. Sequenced material: peripheral blood. The receptors were sampled from an adult man with Graves' ophthalmopathy. Each CDR3 is given with its conserved first and last residue. Each record gives: V gene, D gene, J gene, clone size, CDR3 length, CDR3 DNA, CDR3 protein. A D gene is named only where the DNA matches it firmly. Some rows mark clone size as missing; the rest say once, few, many or name a class of expanded clone.

>TRBV10-3|TRBD1|TRBJ1-5|.|16
TGTGCCATCCTAACCGGACAGGGGGTTACGGGACAGCCCCAGCATTTT
CAILTGQGVTGQPQHF
>TRBV7-3|.|TRBJ1-1|many|12
TGTGCCAGCAGCCAAGGCGGGAGCCAAGCTTTCTTT
CASSQGGSQAFF
>TRBV19|.|TRBJ1-1|many|14
TGTGCCAGTAGTCCCTTAGGAGGAGTCACTGAAGCTTTCTTT
CASSPLGGVTEAFF
>TRBV7-9|.|TRBJ1-5|few|15
TGTGCCAGCAGCTTAACAGGGAATAGCAATCAGCCCCAGCATTTT
CASSLTGNSNQPQHF
>TRBV20-1|.|TRBJ1-2|.|12
TGCAGTGCTTGGACGGTCAACTATGGCTACACCTTC
CSAWTVNYGYTF
>TRBV10-3|.|TRBJ2-7|.|15
TGTGCCATCAGTAAGACGGCGAACACTGAAGACGAGCAGTACTTC
CAISKTANTEDEQYF
>TRBV10-3|TRBD1|TRBJ1-3|.|14
TGTGCCATCAGTCCCGGACAGGTCAAAAACACCATATATTTT
CAISPGQVKNTIYF
>TRBV14|.|TRBJ1-3|many|16
TGTGCCAGCAGCCACCGAGCCGGGACACCTGGAAACACCATATATTTT
CASSHRAGTPGNTIYF
>TRBV11-1|.|TRBJ2-5|.|18
TGTGCCAGCAGCGGCCCCGGACAGCCTAGCTTGTGGGGGGAGGCCCAGTACTTC
CASSGPGQPSLWGEAQYF
>TRBV7-9|.|TRBJ1-2|many|14
TGTGCCAGCAGCCCCTACTCAGGGGCCTATGGCTACACCTTC
CASSPYSGAYGYTF
>TRBV2|TRBD1|TRBJ1-2|.|14
TGTGCCAGCAGTGGTGACAGGGCTGGCTATGGCTACACCTTC
CASSGDRAGYGYTF
>TRBV20-1|TRBD2|TRBJ2-3|.|14
TGCAGCGTTGCACCGGGACTAGCGGTTGATACGCAGTATTTT
CSVAPGLAVDTQYF
>TRBV10-3|TRBD1|TRBJ1-2|many|11
TGTGCCGCCGGGACAGCCTATGGCTACACCTTC
CAAGTAYGYTF
>TRBV29-1|.|TRBJ2-7|many|14
TGCAGCGTGGATGCCGGGGACACGACCTACGAGCAGTACTTC
CSVDAGDTTYEQYF
>TRBV29-1|TRBD1|TRBJ1-2|few|15
TGCAGCGTCGTTCGGGGGGGACAGGGGGCCTATGGCTACACCTTC
CSVVRGGQGAYGYTF
>TRBV6-5|TRBD1|TRBJ1-1|.|14
TGTGCCAGCAAACGGACAGGGGTGGACACTGAAGCTTTCTTT
CASKRTGVDTEAFF
>TRBV7-2|TRBD2|TRBJ2-5|.|15
TGTGCCAGCAGCCTTGGGGCTAGCGGAGAAGAGACCCAGTACTTC
CASSLGASGEETQYF
>TRBV27|.|TRBJ2-1|.|10
TGTGCCAGCAGTTACAATGAGCAGTTCTTC
CASSYNEQFF
>TRBV28|TRBD1|TRBJ2-7|.|14
TGTGCCAGCATGCCTGACAGGGGGCGGAACGAGCAGTACTTC
CASMPDRGRNEQYF
>TRBV7-9|.|TRBJ2-7|.|16
TGTGCCAGCAGCTTAATAGCCGGGGGTACCCCTTACGAGCAGTACTTC
CASSLIAGGTPYEQYF
>TRBV7-2|TRBD2|TRBJ2-7|few|14
TGTGCCAGCAGCTCCCCGGCGGGAGGGTACGAGCAGTACTTC
CASSSPAGGYEQYF
>TRBV7-3|.|TRBJ2-6|few|17
TGTGCCAGCAGCCCCTACCCACTGATCTCTGGGGCCAACGTCCTGACTTTC
CASSPYPLISGANVLTF